The 5 T cell receptor beta chains presented below share a single source sample, sequenced in a study of T cell responses to AZD1222 COVID-19 vaccine. Using immunoSEQ multiplex PCR, the repertoire was profiled, and TCRdb retains in-frame clones only, with some absent. The data hold about 39,000 clones, with around 88% observed a single time. The sample consisted of peripheral blood, taken 28 days after the second AZD1222 dose. The receptors here all came from an adult who received the AZD1222 COVID-19 vaccine.

The chain combines TRBV27 with TRBJ2-7, with a tentative D call TRBD2 (5 bases). The germline CDR1 and CDR2 sequences are MNHEY and SMNVEV (reference sequence). V shed 6 bases and J shed 6 bases, with 27 bases lying between them. The CDR3 has 17 amino acids. In nucleotides, the CDR3 is TGTGCCAGCAGCCCCCGGGAAGTTGATTTCTTGCGGTTCGAGCAGTACTTC. This encodes CASSPREVDFLRFEQYF.

The genes are TRBV9 and TRBJ2-3, with 10 bases fitting TRBD2. CDR3 length: 15 amino acids. Trimming removed 1 base from V and 3 bases from J; junction bases left unmatched: 2. Germline lookup yields CDR1 SGDLS and CDR2 YYNGEE. The DNA for the CDR3 is TGTGCCAGCAGCGTAAATAGCGGGGGGACAGATACGCAGTATTTT. It is translated as CASSVNSGGTDTQYF. Full variable domain (missing parts from reference TRBV9 and TRBJ2-3): DSGVTQTPKHLITATGQRVTLRCSPRSGDLSVYWYQQSLDQGLQFLIQYYNGEERAKGNILERFSAQQFPDLHSELNLSSLELGDSALYFCASSVNSGGTDTQYFGPGTRLTVL.

The J gene is TRBJ2-3, the V gene TRBV27; 11 nucleotides match TRBD2. Germline V gene lookup returns CDR1 MNHEY and CDR2 SMNVEV (reference sequence). Trimming took 6 bases from V and 4 from J; bases not matched to a gene: 9. The CDR3 sequence is 16 residues long. Here the CDR3 reads CASRGGISGGADTQYF. CDR3 DNA: TGTGCCAGCAGAGGGGGTATTAGCGGGGGGGCAGATACGCAGTATTTT.

V usage is TRBV9 and J usage is TRBJ1-6; D perhaps matches TRBD1 (5 bases). Looked up from germline, CDR1 is SGDLS and CDR2 is YYNGEE. V lost 3 bases and J 8 bases, leaving 12 bases between the germline ends. CDR3 length: 14 amino acids. CDR3 nucleotides: TGTGCCAGCAGCGCAAACCCCAGGGATTCACCCCTCCACTTT. Its protein product is CASSANPRDSPLHF.

This clone has only one observation. This rearrangement joins TRBV14 to TRBJ2-5; 7 bases agree with TRBD2. V trimming: 1 base; J trimming: 2 bases; junction bases outside the gene matches: 19. CDR3 size: 20 residues. Germline V gene lookup returns CDR1 SGHDN and CDR2 FVKESK. CDR3 protein: CASSQVWSGVGLRPQETQYF. CDR3 coding DNA: TGTGCCAGCAGCCAAGTTTGGAGCGGGGTTGGACTTCGGCCTCAAGAGACCCAGTACTTC.